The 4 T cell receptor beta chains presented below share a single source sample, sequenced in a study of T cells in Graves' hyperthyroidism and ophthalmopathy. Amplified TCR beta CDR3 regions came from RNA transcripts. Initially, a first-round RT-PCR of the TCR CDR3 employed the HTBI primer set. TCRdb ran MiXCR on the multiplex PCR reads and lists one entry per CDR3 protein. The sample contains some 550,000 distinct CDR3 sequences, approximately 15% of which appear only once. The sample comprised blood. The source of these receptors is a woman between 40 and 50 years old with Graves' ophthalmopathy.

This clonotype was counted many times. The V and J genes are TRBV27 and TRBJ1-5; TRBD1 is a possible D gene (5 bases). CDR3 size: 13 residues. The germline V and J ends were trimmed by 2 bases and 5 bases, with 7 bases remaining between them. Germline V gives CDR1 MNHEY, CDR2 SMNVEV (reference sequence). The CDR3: CASSLDSYQPQHF. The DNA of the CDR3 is TGTGCCAGCAGTTTAGACAGTTATCAGCCCCAGCATTTT.

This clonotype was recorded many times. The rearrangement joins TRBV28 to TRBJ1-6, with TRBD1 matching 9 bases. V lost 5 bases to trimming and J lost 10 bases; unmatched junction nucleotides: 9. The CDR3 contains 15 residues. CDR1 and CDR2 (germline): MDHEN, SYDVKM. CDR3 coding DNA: TGTGCCAGCAGTGAAGGGGACAGGGCTCGCTCACCCCTCCACTTT. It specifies CASSEGDRARSPLHF.

The CDR3: CASSYSSPGAGSEKLFF. The CDR3 coding sequence is TGTGCCAGCAGTTACTCGAGCCCGGGAGCAGGGAGCGAAAAACTGTTTTTT. The V call is TRBV6-6, the J call TRBJ1-4, with TRBD1 as a possible D gene (5 bases). The CDR3 spans 17 residues. Germline lookup yields CDR1 MNHNY and CDR2 SVGAGI (reference sequence). V was clipped by 0 bases and J by 8 bases, with 19 bases between them.

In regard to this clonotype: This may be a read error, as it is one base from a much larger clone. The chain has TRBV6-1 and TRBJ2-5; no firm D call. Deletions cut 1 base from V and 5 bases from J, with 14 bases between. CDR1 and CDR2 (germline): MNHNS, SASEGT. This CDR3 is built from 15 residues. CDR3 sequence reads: CASSEDIGVHETQYF. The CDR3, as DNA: TGTGCCAGCAGTGAAGACATTGGGGTTCACGAGACCCAGTACTTC.